These 3 T cell receptor beta chains were sequenced from one sample in a study of cytomegalovirus exposure and HLA in healthy donors. 60 Vbeta and 13 Jbeta primers were used in PCR. TCRdb's table, derived via immunoSEQ multiplex PCR, lists solely in-frame clones and lacks some. This specimen shows just over 150,000 clones; the ten leading clones hold under 2.5%. Input material: PBMCs. Every receptor here comes from a man aged 30 to 39 in good health and CMV-seronegative.

The chain combines TRBV5-6 with TRBJ2-7, with TRBD1 matching over 10 bases. Trimming removed 1 base from V and 2 bases from J; junction bases left unmatched: 3. This CDR3 contains 15 residues. In germline, CDR1 is SGHDT, CDR2 YYEEEE. The CDR3 region has the DNA TGTGCCAGCAGCTTGCGGGACAGGGGAGCCTACGAGCAGTACTTC. This encodes CASSLRDRGAYEQYF.

The chain joins TRBV19 to TRBJ1-2, with D perhaps TRBD1 (5 bases). This CDR3 region has 16 residues. The germline V gene encodes CDR1 LNHDA and CDR2 SQIVND (reference sequence). The ends were cut back, 6 bases at V and 0 bases at J, with 17 bases in the middle. The CDR3 region is CASRHQGTPTNYGYTF. The CDR3 DNA reads TGTGCCAGTAGGCACCAGGGAACCCCTACTAACTATGGCTACACCTTC.

The chain uses TRBV19 and TRBJ1-5; 8 nucleotides line up with TRBD1. Germline values: CDR1 LNHDA, CDR2 SQIVND (reference sequence). The CDR3 loop spans 16 amino acids. Germline trimming cut 6 bases from V and 1 base from J; bases unmatched to any gene: 8. Here the CDR3 reads CASSPSRGQSNQPQHF. The CDR3 DNA sequence: TGTGCCAGTAGCCCTTCCAGGGGGCAGAGCAATCAGCCCCAGCATTTT. The entire variable domain, with the rest obtained from reference TRBV19 and TRBJ1-5, is as follows: DGGITQSPKYLFRKEGQNVTLSCEQNLNHDAMYWYRQDPGQGLRLIYYSQIVNDFQKGDIAEGYSVSREKKESFPLTVTSAQKNPTAFYLCASSPSRGQSNQPQHFGDGTRLSIL.